This T cell receptor (beta chain) is drawn from a study of blood T cell repertoires in COVID-19. Study context: Samples came from the United States, Italy and Spain, spanning acute and convalescent COVID-19.

This clone was seen a handful of times. In the original workflow: Amplification of reference gene primers was used by the study to estimate nucleated cell counts. Here immunoSEQ multiplex PCR was the method, and the copy in TCRdb shows in-frame clones only, minus some. The DNA gave D and trimming, while V, J and clone size come from that table. The profile shows about 480,000 clones, more than 85% of them singletons. Germline CDR1 and CDR2: DFQATT and SNEGSKA (reference sequence). After removal of 3 bases from V and 9 bases from J, the junction contained 17 bases not matched to a gene. This CDR3 has 15 residues.

The rearrangement links TRBV20-1 to TRBJ2-7; 7 bases map to TRBD1. The clonotype was recovered from a woman aged 25 to 39 with acute or convalescent COVID-19. The sample consisted of peripheral blood. Here the CDR3 reads CSASPTGLGLGPQYF. The CDR3 DNA follows: TGCAGTGCTAGTCCGACAGGGTTAGGTCTAGGTCCGCAGTACTTC.